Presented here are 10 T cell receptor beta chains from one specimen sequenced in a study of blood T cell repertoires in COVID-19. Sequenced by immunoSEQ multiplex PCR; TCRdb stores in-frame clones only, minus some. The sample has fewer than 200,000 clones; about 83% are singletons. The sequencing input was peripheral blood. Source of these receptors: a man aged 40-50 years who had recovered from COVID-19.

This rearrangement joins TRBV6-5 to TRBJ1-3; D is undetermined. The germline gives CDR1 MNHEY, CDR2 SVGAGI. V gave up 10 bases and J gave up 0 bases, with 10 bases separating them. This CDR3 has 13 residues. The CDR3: CATVTLSGNTIYF. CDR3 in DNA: TGTGCCACTGTGACACTCTCTGGAAACACCATATATTTT.

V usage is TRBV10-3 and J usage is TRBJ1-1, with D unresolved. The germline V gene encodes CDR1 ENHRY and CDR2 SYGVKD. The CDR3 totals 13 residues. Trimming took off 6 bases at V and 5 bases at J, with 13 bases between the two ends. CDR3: CAIREESGTEAFF. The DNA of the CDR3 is TGTGCCATCAGGGAGGAATCGGGGACTGAAGCTTTCTTT.

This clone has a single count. The CDR3 DNA follows: TGTGCCAGCCGGGGGTTCAGAGGAAACTATGGCTACACCTTC. As protein: CASRGFRGNYGYTF. The chain joins TRBV6-5 to TRBJ1-2; D is possibly TRBD1 (5 bases). The CDR3 spans 14 residues. Germline V gene sequence: CDR1 MNHEY, CDR2 SVGAGI. V lost 8 bases and J lost 2, with 15 bases in between.

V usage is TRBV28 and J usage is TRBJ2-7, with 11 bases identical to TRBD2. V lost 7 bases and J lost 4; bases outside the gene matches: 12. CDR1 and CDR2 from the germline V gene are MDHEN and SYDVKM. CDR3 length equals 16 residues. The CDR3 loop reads CASIRDLAGGVYEQYF. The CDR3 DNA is TGTGCCAGCATTAGGGATCTAGCGGGAGGAGTGTACGAGCAGTACTTC.

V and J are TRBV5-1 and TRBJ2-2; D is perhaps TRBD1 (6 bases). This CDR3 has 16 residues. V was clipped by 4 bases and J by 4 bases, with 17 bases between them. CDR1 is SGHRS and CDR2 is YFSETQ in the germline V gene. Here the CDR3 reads CASSEGRGTVTGELFF. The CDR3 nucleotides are TGCGCCAGCAGCGAAGGCAGGGGTACGGTCACCGGGGAGCTGTTTTTT.

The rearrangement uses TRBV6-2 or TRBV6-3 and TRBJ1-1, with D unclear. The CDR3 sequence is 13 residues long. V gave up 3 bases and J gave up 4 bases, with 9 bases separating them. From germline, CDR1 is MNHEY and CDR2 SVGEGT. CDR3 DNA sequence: TGTGCCAGCAGTTATCTCAGAGGCACTGAAGCTTTCTTT. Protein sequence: CASSYLRGTEAFF.

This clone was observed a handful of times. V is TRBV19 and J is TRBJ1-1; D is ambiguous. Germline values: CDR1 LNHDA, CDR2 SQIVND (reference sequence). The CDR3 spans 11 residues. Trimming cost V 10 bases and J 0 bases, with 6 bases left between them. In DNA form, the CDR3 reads TGTGCCACCCGGGTGAACACTGAAGCTTTCTTT. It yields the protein CATRVNTEAFF.

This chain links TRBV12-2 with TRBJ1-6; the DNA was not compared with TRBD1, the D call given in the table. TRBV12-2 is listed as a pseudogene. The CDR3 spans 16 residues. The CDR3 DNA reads TGTGCAAGTCGCTTCCTCTCGCAGGCTTGGAATTCACCCCTCCACTTT. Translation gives CASRFLSQAWNSPLHF.

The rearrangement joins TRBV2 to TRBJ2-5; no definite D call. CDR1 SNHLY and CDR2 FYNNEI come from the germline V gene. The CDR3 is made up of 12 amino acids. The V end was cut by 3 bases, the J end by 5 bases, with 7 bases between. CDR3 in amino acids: CASSDSFETQYF. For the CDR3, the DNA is TGTGCCAGCAGTGATAGTTTTGAGACCCAGTACTTC.

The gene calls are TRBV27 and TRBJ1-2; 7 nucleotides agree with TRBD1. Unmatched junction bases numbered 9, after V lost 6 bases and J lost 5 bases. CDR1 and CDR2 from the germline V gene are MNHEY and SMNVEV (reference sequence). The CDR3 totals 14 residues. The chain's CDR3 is CASRTTGTAYGYTF. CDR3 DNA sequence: TGTGCCAGCAGAACAACCGGGACAGCTTATGGCTACACCTTC.